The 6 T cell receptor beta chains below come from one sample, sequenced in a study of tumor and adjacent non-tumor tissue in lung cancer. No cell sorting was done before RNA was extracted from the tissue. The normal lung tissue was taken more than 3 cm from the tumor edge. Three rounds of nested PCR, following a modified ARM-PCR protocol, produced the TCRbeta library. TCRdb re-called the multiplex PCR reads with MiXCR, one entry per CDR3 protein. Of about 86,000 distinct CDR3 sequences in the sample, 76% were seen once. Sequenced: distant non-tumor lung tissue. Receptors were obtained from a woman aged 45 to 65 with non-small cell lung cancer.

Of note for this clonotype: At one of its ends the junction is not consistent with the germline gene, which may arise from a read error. The CDR3 spells CANSQEGVGISYNEQFF. The CDR3 DNA reads TGTGCCAACAGCCAAGAGGGAGTGGGGATCTCCTACAATGAGCAGTTCTTC. The rearrangement uses TRBV4-2 and TRBJ2-1; tentative D call: TRBD2 (5 bases). The CDR3 extends over 17 amino acids. Germline V gene data show CDR1 as LGHNA and CDR2 as YNFKEQ.

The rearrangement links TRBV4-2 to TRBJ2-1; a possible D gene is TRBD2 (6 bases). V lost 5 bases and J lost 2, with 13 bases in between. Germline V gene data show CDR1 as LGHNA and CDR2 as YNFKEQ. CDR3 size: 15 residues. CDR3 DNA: TGTGCCAGCAGCGTTAGCGGAAACCCCTACAATGAGCAGTTCTTC. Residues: CASSVSGNPYNEQFF.

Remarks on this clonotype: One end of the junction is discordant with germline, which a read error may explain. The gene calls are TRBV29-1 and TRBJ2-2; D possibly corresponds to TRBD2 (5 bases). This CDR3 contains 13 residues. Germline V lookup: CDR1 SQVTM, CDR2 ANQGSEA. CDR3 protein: CSVRILNIGELFF. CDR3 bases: TGCAGCGTCCGTATACTGAACATCGGGGAGTTGTTTTTT.

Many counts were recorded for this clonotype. CDR3 protein: CASSYYGKGYTGELFF. DNA for the CDR3: TGTGCCAGCAGTTACTATGGGAAAGGCTACACCGGGGAGCTGTTTTTT. The chain has TRBV6-5 and TRBJ2-2, with D hard to call. V lost 1 base and J 3 bases, leaving 12 bases between the germline ends. This CDR3 comprises 16 residues. CDR1 MNHEY and CDR2 SVGAGI come from the germline V gene.

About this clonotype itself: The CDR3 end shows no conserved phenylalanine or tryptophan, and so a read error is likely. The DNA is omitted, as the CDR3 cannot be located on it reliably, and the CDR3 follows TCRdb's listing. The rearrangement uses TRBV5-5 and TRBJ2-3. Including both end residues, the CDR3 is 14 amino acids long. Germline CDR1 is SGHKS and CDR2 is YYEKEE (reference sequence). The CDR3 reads CASSFLENTDTEYL.

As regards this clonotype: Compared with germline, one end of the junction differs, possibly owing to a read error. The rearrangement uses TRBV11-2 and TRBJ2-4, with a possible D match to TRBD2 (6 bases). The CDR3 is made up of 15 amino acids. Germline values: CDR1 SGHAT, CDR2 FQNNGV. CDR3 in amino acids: CACSFHSGIGDIQYF. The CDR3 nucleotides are TGTGCCTGCAGTTTCCATAGCGGAATTGGGGACATTCAGTACTTC.